The present TCR beta chain was sequenced within a study of CD8 T cells in ankylosing spondylitis (dated by TCRdb to between 2016 and 2019). Study-level background: The study set out to find disease-linked TCR variants by profiling T cell receptor beta repertoires in ankylosing spondylitis patients and healthy donors. Peripheral blood samples were taken, and synovial fluid was additionally collected from ankylosing spondylitis patients. The full study cohort was made up of roughly 25 ankylosing spondylitis patients and 95 to 130 healthy donors. General study outcomes and caveats: Some TCR beta motif variants had previously been reported in synovial fluid and blood of reactive arthritis patients, which suggested common disease-initiation mechanisms. The disease-linked clones showed a CD8+ phenotype and occurred at relatively low frequencies in peripheral blood. A TCR beta motif of eight highly homologous amino acid variants appeared characteristic of blood from ankylosing spondylitis patients. Significant enrichment of the disease-linked clones was reported in matched synovial fluid samples from ankylosing spondylitis patients.

Sequencer: Illumina HiSeq 2500. Quantitative 5'-RACE with molecular barcodes was the method used to prepare the TCR beta libraries. As for how the authors treated the data: To identify disease-linked TCR variants, a new computational method was used, one built on a probabilistic model of VDJ rearrangement. The raw public reads went through TCRdb reprocessing: fastp at Q25, MiXCR clone calling, in-frame beta chains kept. Records with the same CDR3 protein are collapsed into one entry carrying the most frequent genes and DNA. The V and J calls and clone size come from TCRdb's table, not from the authors' own analysis. Counted in this sample were about 92,000 distinct CDR3 sequences; 7.5% to 9% of them appeared once. The ten top clones hold about 4.6% of the sample. The cysteine opens and the phenylalanine closes a CDR3 of 12 amino acids. Left in the record is the CDR3 DNA by itself, 36 bases read in frame from the first base. Here V drops 5 bases and J drops 5 bases, and the junction holds 3 bases not matched to any gene. Taken from the germline V gene (reference sequence), the CDR1 and CDR2 loops are SEHNR and FQNEAQ.

Of note for this clonotype: Its cognate antigen has yet to be identified. No much larger clone is present one base from it, and per-base qualities are unavailable.

The sequence came from a male donor with ankylosing spondylitis or in good health (not recorded which). The sequence joins TRBV7-9 to TRBJ2-7; a stretch of 7 junction bases matches TRBD1. Sequencing was performed on blood, either unsorted or a sorted T cell fraction (not recorded which). The sequence in DNA is TGTGCCAGCAGCGGGACAGTACACGAGCAGTACTTC. Its product reads: CASSGTVHEQYF.